The 5 T cell receptor beta chains listed next were all sequenced from one sample in a study of metastatic and nonmetastatic thyroid tumors. Before thyroid surgery, none of the patients had received any treatment. TCRdb re-called clones via MiXCR from the PCR reads. The sample consists of 35,000 to 50,000 clones, 20% to 25% of them appearing once. Sample: tumor tissue. The receptors were sampled from a female donor with papillary thyroid cancer or a benign thyroid nodule (not recorded which). Some clones in this sample may be carry-over from other donors' samples.

This clone was found a few times. The J gene is TRBJ1-1, the V gene TRBV6-4; 9 nucleotides line up with TRBD1. With 6 bases clipped from V and 4 bases from J, the junction kept 6 bases outside the gene matches. The CDR3 extends over 14 amino acids. Germline lookup yields CDR1 MRHNA and CDR2 SNTAGT. CDR3 region: CASRPGQGSTEAFF. The CDR3 nucleotides are TGTGCCAGCAGACCGGGACAGGGCTCCACTGAAGCTTTCTTT.

This clone was seen ten or more times. The chain links TRBV28 to TRBJ2-7, with 7 bases aligning to TRBD1. Germline V gives CDR1 MDHEN, CDR2 SYDVKM. Losses at the gene ends were 5 bases for V and 4 bases for J; bases not matched to a gene: 11. CDR3 length: 15 amino acids. CDR3 in DNA: TGTGCCAGCAGTACACCGGGACAGCTTCTTTACGAGCAGTACTTC. Its protein is CASSTPGQLLYEQYF.

This clone was seen only a few times. V is TRBV6-1 and J is TRBJ1-5; 7 bases are a match to TRBD1. This CDR3 comprises 16 residues. V lost 4 bases to trimming and J lost 3 bases; unmatched junction nucleotides: 9. CDR1 is MNHNS and CDR2 is SASEGT in the germline V gene. The CDR3 protein is CASSVSGTDINQPQHF. The CDR3 region has the DNA TGTGCCAGCAGTGTTTCCGGGACAGACATCAATCAGCCCCAGCATTTT.

This clone has a handful of counts. This chain joins TRBV6-1 and TRBJ1-2; D is ambiguous. The CDR3 contains 14 residues. V was clipped by 5 bases and J by 7 bases, with 17 bases between them. The V gene's germline CDR1 is MNHNS and CDR2 SASEGT. Here the CDR3 DNA reads TGTGCCAGCAGTCGTGGAGGGTCCGCTCGTGGCTACACCTTC. It yields the protein CASSRGGSARGYTF.

The rearrangement links TRBV3-1 to TRBJ2-3; TRBD2 matches at 9 bases. J was trimmed by 6 bases and V by 3 bases; bases with no gene match: 13. The CDR3 has 17 residues. CDR1 is LGHDT, CDR2 YNNKEL, per germline (reference sequence). The CDR3 DNA reads TGTGCCAGCAGCCACCATGGTATTAGCGGGAGTGGGGATACGCAGTATTTT. Amino acids: CASSHHGISGSGDTQYF.